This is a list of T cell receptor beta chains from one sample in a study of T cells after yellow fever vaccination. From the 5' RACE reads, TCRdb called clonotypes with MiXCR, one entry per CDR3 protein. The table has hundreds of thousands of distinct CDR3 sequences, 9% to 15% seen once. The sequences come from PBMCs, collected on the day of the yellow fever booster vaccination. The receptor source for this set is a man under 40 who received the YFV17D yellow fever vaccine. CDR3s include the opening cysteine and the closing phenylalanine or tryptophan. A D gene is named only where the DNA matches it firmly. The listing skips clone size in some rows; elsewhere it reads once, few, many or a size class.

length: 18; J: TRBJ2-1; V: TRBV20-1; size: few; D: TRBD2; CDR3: CSARDWASGRVRPNEQFF; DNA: TGCAGTGCTAGAGATTGGGCTAGCGGGAGAGTGCGTCCCAATGAGCAGTTCTTC
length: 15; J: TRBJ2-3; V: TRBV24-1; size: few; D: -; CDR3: CATRGLDRGKDTQYF; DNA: TGTGCCACCAGGGGACTAGACAGGGGGAAGGATACGCAGTATTTT
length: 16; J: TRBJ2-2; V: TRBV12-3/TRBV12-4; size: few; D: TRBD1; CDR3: CASSQLGQAITGELFF; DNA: TGTGCCAGCAGCCAACTTGGACAGGCGATCACCGGGGAGCTGTTTTTT
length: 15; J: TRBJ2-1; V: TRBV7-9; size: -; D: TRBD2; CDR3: CASSLYGTSSDEQFF; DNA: TGTGCCAGCAGCTTATACGGGACTAGCAGCGATGAGCAGTTCTTC
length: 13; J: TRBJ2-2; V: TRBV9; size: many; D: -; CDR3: CASTGPNTGELFF; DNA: TGTGCCAGCACCGGACCAAACACCGGGGAGCTGTTTTTT
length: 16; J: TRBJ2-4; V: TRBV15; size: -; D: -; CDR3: CATSRDYVEGLNIQYF; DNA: TGTGCCACCAGCAGAGATTATGTCGAGGGACTAAACATTCAGTACTTC
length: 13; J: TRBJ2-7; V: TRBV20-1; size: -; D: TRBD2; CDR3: CSATGTSTYEQYF; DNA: TGCAGTGCTACCGGGACTAGTACCTACGAGCAGTACTTC
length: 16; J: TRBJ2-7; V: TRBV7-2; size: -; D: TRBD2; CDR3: CASSRALLAGGSEQYF; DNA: TGTGCCAGCAGCCGCGCACTCCTAGCGGGAGGGAGTGAGCAGTACTTC
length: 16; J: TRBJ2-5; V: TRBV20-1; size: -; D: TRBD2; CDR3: CCAGDLLAGIRETQYF; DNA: TGCTGCGCTGGCGACCTTTTAGCGGGAATAAGAGAGACCCAGTACTTC
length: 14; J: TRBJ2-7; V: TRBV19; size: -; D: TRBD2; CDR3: CASKTGTSGSEQYF; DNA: TGTGCCAGTAAAACCGGGACTAGCGGGAGCGAGCAGTACTTC
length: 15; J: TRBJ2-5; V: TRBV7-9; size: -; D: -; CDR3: CASSLVLGAQETQYF; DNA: TGTGCCAGCAGCTTAGTCCTAGGGGCCCAAGAGACCCAGTACTTC
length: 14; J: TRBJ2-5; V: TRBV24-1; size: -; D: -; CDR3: CATSDRAAQVTQYF; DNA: TGTGCCACCAGTGATAGGGCAGCCCAGGTGACCCAGTACTTC
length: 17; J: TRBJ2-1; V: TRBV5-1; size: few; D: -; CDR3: CASSWRRELSDNNEQFF; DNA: TGCGCCAGCAGCTGGCGACGGGAGCTTAGTGACAATAATGAGCAGTTCTTC
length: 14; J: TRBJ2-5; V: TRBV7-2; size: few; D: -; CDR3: CASSPGGGRETQYF; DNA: TGTGCCAGCAGCCCAGGTGGGGGCCGAGAGACCCAGTACTTC
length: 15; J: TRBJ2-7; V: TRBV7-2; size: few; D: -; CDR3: CASSLARQVTYEQYF; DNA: TGTGCCAGCAGCTTAGCTCGTCAGGTCACCTACGAGCAGTACTTC
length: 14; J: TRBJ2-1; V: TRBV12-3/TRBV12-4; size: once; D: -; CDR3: CASSPPPIYNEQFF; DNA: TGTGCCAGCAGTCCCCCCCCAATTTACAATGAGCAGTTCTTC
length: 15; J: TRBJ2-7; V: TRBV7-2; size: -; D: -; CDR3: CASSLAGAGGSEQYF; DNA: TGTGCCAGCAGCTTAGCGGGGGCAGGGGGGTCCGAGCAGTACTTC
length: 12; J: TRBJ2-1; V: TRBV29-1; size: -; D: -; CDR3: CSVEDPKVLPFF; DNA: TGCAGCGTTGAAGATCCTAAGGTATTGCCGTTCTTC
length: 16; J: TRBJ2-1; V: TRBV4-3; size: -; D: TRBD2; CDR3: CASSQVGTSSYNEQFF; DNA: TGCGCCAGCAGCCAAGTGGGGACTAGCTCCTACAATGAGCAGTTCTTC
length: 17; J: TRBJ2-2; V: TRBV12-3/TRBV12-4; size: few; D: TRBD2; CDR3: CASSLAGTSGITGELFF; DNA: TGTGCCAGCAGTTTAGCGGGGACTAGCGGGATCACCGGGGAGCTGTTTTTT
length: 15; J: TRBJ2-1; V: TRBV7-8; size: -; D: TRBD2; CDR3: CACSLRAGVGDEQFF; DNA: TGTGCCTGCAGCTTAAGAGCGGGAGTAGGGGATGAGCAGTTCTTC
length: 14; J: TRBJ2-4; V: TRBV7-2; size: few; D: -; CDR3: CASSLVLAKNIQYF; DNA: TGTGCCAGCAGCTTAGTTTTAGCCAAAAACATTCAGTACTTC
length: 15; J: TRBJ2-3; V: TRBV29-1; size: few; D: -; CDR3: CSVDGSDGSTDTQYF; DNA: TGCAGCGTTGATGGGTCGGATGGCAGCACAGATACGCAGTATTTT
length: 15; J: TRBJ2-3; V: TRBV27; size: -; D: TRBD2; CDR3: CASSLLGTITDTQYF; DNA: TGTGCCAGCAGTTTACTCGGGACTATCACAGATACGCAGTATTTT
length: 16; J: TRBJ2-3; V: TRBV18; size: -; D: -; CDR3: CASSPRLIGSTDTQYF; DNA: TGTGCCAGCTCACCTCGTTTGATCGGTAGCACAGATACGCAGTATTTT
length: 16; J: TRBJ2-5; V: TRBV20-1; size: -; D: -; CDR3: CSAPPVGDTGRETQYF; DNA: TGCAGTGCTCCTCCTGTGGGGGATACGGGGAGAGAGACCCAGTACTTC
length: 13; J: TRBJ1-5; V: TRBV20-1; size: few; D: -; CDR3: CSAQSTGNQPQHF; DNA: TGCAGTGCCCAGTCCACAGGGAATCAGCCCCAGCATTTT
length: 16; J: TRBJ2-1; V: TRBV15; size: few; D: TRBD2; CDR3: CATSSPGAGAYNEQFF; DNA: TGTGCCACCAGCAGTCCTGGCGCGGGAGCTTACAATGAGCAGTTCTTC
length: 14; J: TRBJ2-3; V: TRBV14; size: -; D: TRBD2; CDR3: CATRRGLSTDTQYF; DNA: TGTGCCACCCGGCGGGGACTATCCACGGATACGCAGTATTTT
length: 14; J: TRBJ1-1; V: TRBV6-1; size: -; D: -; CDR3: CASSRFLGNTEAFF; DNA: TGTGCCAGCAGCAGGTTTCTGGGGAACACTGAAGCTTTCTTT
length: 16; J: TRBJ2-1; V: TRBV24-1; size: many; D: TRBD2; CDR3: CATSEGRGGRGDEQFF; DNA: TGTGCCACCAGTGAAGGGAGGGGCGGGAGAGGGGATGAGCAGTTCTTC
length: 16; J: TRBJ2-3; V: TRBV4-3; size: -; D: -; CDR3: CASSQDYSPRTDTQYF; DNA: TGCGCCAGCAGCCAGGACTACTCGCCACGCACAGATACGCAGTATTTT
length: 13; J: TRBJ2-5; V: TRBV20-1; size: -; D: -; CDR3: CSAVQGWKETQYF; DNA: TGCAGTGCTGTACAGGGATGGAAAGAGACCCAGTACTTC
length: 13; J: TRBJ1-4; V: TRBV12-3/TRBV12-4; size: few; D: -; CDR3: CASSPGVGEKLFF; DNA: TGTGCCAGCAGTCCCGGGGTGGGAGAAAAACTGTTTTTT
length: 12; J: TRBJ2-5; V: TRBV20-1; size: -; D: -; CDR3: CSASGQRETQYF; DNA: TGCAGTGCTAGTGGACAGAGAGAGACCCAGTACTTC
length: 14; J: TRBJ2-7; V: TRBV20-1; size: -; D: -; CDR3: CSARSHRAGYEQYF; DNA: TGCAGTGCTAGGTCCCACAGGGCCGGCTACGAGCAGTACTTC
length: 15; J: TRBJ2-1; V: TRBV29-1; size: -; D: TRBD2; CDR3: CSVGKGGLAVNEQFF; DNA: TGCAGCGTTGGAAAAGGTGGACTAGCGGTCAATGAGCAGTTCTTC
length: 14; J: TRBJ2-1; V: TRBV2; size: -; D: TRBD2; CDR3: CASSELAGENEQFF; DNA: TGTGCCAGCAGTGAACTAGCGGGAGAGAATGAGCAGTTCTTC
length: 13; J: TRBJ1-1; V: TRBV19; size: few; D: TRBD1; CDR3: CASSIRGVSLAFF; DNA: TGTGCCAGTAGTATCAGGGGGGTCTCCCTCGCTTTCTTT
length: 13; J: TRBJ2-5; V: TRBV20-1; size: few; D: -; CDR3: CSARATAKETQYF; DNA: TGCAGTGCTAGAGCAACAGCGAAAGAGACCCAGTACTTC
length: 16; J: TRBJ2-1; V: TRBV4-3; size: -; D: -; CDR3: CATPPAAGHSYNEQFF; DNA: TGCGCCACCCCCCCGGCGGCGGGACACTCCTACAATGAGCAGTTCTTC
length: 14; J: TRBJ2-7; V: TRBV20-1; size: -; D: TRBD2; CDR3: CSASAGTSSYEQYF; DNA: TGCAGTGCTAGTGCCGGGACTAGCTCCTACGAGCAGTACTTC
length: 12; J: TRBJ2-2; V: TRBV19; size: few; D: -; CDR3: CATPGLSGELFF; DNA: TGTGCCACTCCCGGGTTATCCGGGGAGCTGTTTTTT
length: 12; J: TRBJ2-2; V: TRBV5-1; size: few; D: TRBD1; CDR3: CASSLTGSELFF; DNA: TGCGCCAGCAGCCTGACAGGGTCGGAGCTGTTTTTT
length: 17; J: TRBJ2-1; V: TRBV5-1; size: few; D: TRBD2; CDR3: CASTPGAGTSNYNEQFF; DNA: TGCGCCAGCACGCCTGGGGCCGGGACTAGCAACTACAATGAGCAGTTCTTC
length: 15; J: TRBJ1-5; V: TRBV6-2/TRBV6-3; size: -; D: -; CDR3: CASSKDRYSNQPQHF; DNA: TGTGCCAGCAGTAAAGACAGATATAGCAATCAGCCCCAGCATTTT
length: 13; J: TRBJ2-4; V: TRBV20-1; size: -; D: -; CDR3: CSAVSGHKNIQYF; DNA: TGCAGTGCTGTATCGGGACACAAAAACATTCAGTACTTC